These 15 T cell receptor beta chains were all obtained from the same sample, sequenced in a study of early T cells in non-severe SARS-CoV-2 infection. TCRdb processed the 5' RACE reads anew with MiXCR; each CDR3 protein has one entry. The sample has 85,000 to 100,000 distinct CDR3 sequences, more than 9.5% seen once. The sample was whole blood, taken at baseline. These receptors came from an adult who was a healthcare worker with PCR-confirmed SARS-CoV-2 infection or an uninfected control (not recorded which).

This clonotype was counted many times. The chain is built from TRBV7-9 and TRBJ2-7; TRBD1 agrees at 7 bases. The CDR3 has 15 residues. V was clipped by 6 bases and J by 3 bases; unmatched bases: 11. Germline V CDR1 and CDR2: SEHNR, FQNEAQ (reference sequence). This CDR3 reads CASSPPGQINYEQYF. The CDR3 DNA follows: TGTGCCAGCAGTCCGCCGGGACAGATTAACTACGAGCAGTACTTC.

This clonotype was seen at least ten times. The chain combines TRBV24-1 with TRBJ2-2; no clear D gene. This CDR3 spans 17 amino acids. The V end lost 3 bases, the J end lost 3 bases, and 16 bases lay between the germline ends. Germline V gene lookup returns CDR1 KGHDR and CDR2 SFDVKD. This CDR3 is CATSDRPSGRYTGELFF. In DNA, the CDR3 is TGTGCCACCAGTGATCGCCCCTCCGGACGGTACACCGGGGAGCTGTTTTTT.

Only a few counts were recorded for this clonotype. The chain joins TRBV6-4 to TRBJ2-1, with 8 nucleotides matching TRBD1. After removal of 5 bases from V and 2 bases from J, the junction contained 8 bases not matched to a gene. Germline V gene data show CDR1 as MRHNA and CDR2 as SNTAGT. The CDR3 totals 16 residues. The CDR3 nucleotides are TGTGCCAGCAGTTTAACTGGGACAGGCACCTACAATGAGCAGTTCTTC. It codes for CASSLTGTGTYNEQFF.

This clonotype was seen many times. V gene TRBV20-1 combines with J gene TRBJ1-1, with D perhaps matching TRBD1 (6 bases). Per the germline V gene, CDR1 is DFQATT and CDR2 is SNEGSKA (reference sequence). This CDR3 is 14 amino acids long. V was cut by 3 bases and J by 5 bases, with 16 bases left in between. This CDR3 reads CSARANRAKTEAFF. The CDR3 coding sequence is TGCAGTGCTAGGGCTAACAGGGCGAAGACTGAAGCTTTCTTT.

The chain combines TRBV12-3 or TRBV12-4 with TRBJ2-2, with TRBD2 matching over 12 bases. V was clipped by 6 bases and J by 9 bases; unmatched bases: 5. The CDR3 length is 14 residues. The CDR3, as DNA: TGTGCCAGCAGGACTAGCGGGAGAAGCCGGGAGCTGTTTTTT. The encoded protein is CASRTSGRSRELFF.

Of note for this clonotype: A much larger clone differs by one base, so this may be a read error. The chain combines TRBV29-1 with TRBJ2-1; D not resolved. The CDR3 is 11 residues long. V lost 8 bases to trimming and J lost 7 bases, with 12 bases between them. Germline lookup yields CDR1 SQVTM and CDR2 ANQGSEA. The CDR3 protein is CSLSVRNEQFF. DNA of the CDR3: TGCAGCTTATCCGTCCGGAATGAGCAGTTCTTC.

V and J are TRBV12-3 or TRBV12-4 and TRBJ2-3; 10 bases are shared with TRBD2. Germline trimming cut 6 bases from V and 5 bases from J; bases unmatched to any gene: 8. CDR3 length equals 15 residues. The CDR3 DNA sequence: TGTGCCAGCAGCAGAGCGGGAGGGCCGGGAGATACGCAGTATTTT. Translated: CASSRAGGPGDTQYF.

This clonotype was counted between two and nine times. The J gene is TRBJ2-5, the V gene TRBV7-9; 10 positions match TRBD2. V lost 4 bases, J lost 7 bases, and 12 bases stayed unmatched. Looked up from germline, CDR1 is SEHNR and CDR2 is FQNEAQ (reference sequence). CDR3 size: 16 residues. CDR3 region: CASSSPSGSRASTQYF. The CDR3 DNA reads as TGTGCCAGCAGCTCCCCTAGCGGGAGTAGGGCGTCGACCCAGTACTTC.

This clonotype occurred a few times. The rearrangement uses TRBV12-3 or TRBV12-4 and TRBJ2-5; TRBD2 might be the D (5 bases). Trimming removed 6 bases at V and 2 bases at J, with 10 bases between. This CDR3 has 13 amino acids. The CDR3: CASSRGNQETQYF. The CDR3 nucleotides read TGTGCCAGCAGCCGGGGAAATCAAGAGACCCAGTACTTC.

This clonotype has at least ten counts. This chain joins TRBV5-5 and TRBJ2-1, with 7 bases identical to TRBD2. V dropped 3 bases and J dropped 0; count of bases not matched to a gene: 3. CDR3 size: 15 residues. Germline CDR1 is SGHKS and CDR2 is YYEKEE (reference sequence). CDR3 nucleotides: TGTGCCAGCAGCTGGTCGGGGGGCTCCTACAATGAGCAGTTCTTC. Residues: CASSWSGGSYNEQFF.

In this sample, this clonotype turned up many times. This chain links TRBV7-9 with TRBJ2-3, with 7 bases aligning to TRBD1. Germline values: CDR1 SEHNR, CDR2 FQNEAQ (reference sequence). CDR3 length equals 16 residues. The J segment lost 2 bases and the V segment lost 1 base, leaving 6 bases of the junction unmatched. The CDR3 region is CASSLGQDRFTDTQYF. The DNA of the CDR3 is TGTGCCAGCAGCTTAGGACAGGACAGGTTCACAGATACGCAGTATTTT.

This clonotype was seen ten or more times. The V call is TRBV20-1, the J call TRBJ2-2, with D perhaps matching TRBD1 or TRBD2 (5 bases each). Germline CDR1 and CDR2: DFQATT and SNEGSKA (reference sequence). The CDR3 length is 14 residues. V lost 6 bases and J lost 4, with 15 bases in between. The CDR3 protein is CSAQHEGSTGELFF. The CDR3 DNA follows: TGCAGTGCCCAACATGAGGGGAGCACCGGGGAGCTGTTTTTT.

This clonotype was seen a handful of times. This sequence joins TRBV6-1 and TRBJ2-3, with 7 bases that match TRBD1. This CDR3 has 14 amino acids. Trimming cost V 11 bases and J 2 bases; bases outside gene matches: 10. Germline lookup yields CDR1 MNHNS and CDR2 SASEGT. This chain's CDR3 is CAGRDSPFTDTQYF. In DNA form, the CDR3 reads TGTGCCGGCCGGGACAGCCCCTTCACAGATACGCAGTATTTT.

The rearrangement links TRBV18 to TRBJ2-7; D might be TRBD1 (6 bases). V was pared by 3 bases and J by 5 bases, with 14 bases between. The CDR3 totals 14 residues. From germline, CDR1 is KGHSH and CDR2 LQKENI. The DNA of the CDR3 is TGTGCCAGCTCACCGGGGGCCCCGAGGAACGAGCAGTACTTC. Protein: CASSPGAPRNEQYF.

The rearrangement uses TRBV20-1 and TRBJ2-3, with D hard to call. Germline V gene lookup returns CDR1 DFQATT and CDR2 SNEGSKA (reference sequence). The CDR3 extends over 13 amino acids. V was pared by 5 bases and J by 4 bases, with 13 bases between. The CDR3 coding sequence is TGCAGTGCTCCGGACCAAGGCGCAGATACGCAGTATTTT. Translating it yields CSAPDQGADTQYF.